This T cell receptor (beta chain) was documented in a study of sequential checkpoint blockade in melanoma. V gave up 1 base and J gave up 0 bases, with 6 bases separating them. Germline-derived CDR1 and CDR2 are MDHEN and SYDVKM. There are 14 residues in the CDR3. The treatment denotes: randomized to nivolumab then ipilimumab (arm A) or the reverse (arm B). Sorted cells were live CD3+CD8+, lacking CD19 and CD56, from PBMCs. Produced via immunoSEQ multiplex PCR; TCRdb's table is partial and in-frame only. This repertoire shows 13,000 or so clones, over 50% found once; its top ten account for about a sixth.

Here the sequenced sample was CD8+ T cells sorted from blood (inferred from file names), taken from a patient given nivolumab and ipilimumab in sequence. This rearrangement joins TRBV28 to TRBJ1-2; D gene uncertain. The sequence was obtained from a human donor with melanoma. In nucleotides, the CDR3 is TGTGCCAGCAGTTTATTTCCTACTAACTATGGCTACACCTTC. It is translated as CASSLFPTNYGYTF.